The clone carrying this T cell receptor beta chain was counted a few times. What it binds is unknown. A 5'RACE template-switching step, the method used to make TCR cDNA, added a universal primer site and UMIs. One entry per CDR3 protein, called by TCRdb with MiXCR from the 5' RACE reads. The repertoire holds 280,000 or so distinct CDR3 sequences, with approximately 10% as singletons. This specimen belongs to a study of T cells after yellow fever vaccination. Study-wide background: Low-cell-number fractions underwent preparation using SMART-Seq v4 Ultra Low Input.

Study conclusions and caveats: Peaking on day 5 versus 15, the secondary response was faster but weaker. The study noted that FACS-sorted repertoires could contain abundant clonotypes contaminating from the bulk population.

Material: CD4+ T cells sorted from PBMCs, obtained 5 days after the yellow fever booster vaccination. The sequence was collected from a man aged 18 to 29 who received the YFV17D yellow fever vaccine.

The CDR3: CASSMGSWIQETQYF. CDR3 DNA: TGTGCCAGTAGTATGGGGTCGTGGATTCAAGAGACCCAGTACTTC. The chain combines TRBV19 with TRBJ2-5; no clear D gene. This CDR3 region has 15 residues. V was pared by 3 bases and J by 2 bases, with 13 bases between. Germline CDR1 and CDR2: LNHDA and SQIVND (reference sequence).